This T cell receptor beta chain came from a study of identical twins. Study-wide findings and caveats: Beta out-of-frame sequences displayed a weaker excess of sharing between twins. For cord blood, abundant beta clonotypes had fewer insertions, unlike memory repertoires, which showed none. Models predicted less out-of-frame TCR alpha sharing in monozygotic twins than was found.

The length of the CDR3 is 14 residues. Germline V gene sequence: CDR1 SGHRS, CDR2 YFSETQ. The trim removed 4 bases at V and 5 bases at J, leaving 5 bases unmatched. Comment on this clonotype: The antigen remains unidentified.

A single record per CDR3 protein comes from TCRdb applying MiXCR to the 5' RACE reads. The table records more than 250,000 distinct CDR3 sequences, approximately 8% of them present only once. The data also belong to a second study, concerning yellow fever vaccine responses in identical twins. That work contributes: In identical twins, vaccine T cell responses appeared partly shared and partly individual.

The sequenced material came from memory (CD45RO+) T cells sorted from blood. The receptor's source is a woman under 30 in good health. The V gene is TRBV5-1, the J gene TRBJ2-5; 10 bases line up with TRBD1. In DNA, the CDR3 is TGCGCCAGCAGCCGGGACAGGGGTTTCGAGACCCAGTACTTC. Protein: CASSRDRGFETQYF. Filled out from reference TRBV5-1 and TRBJ2-5, the complete variable domain reads KAGVTQTPRYLIKTRGQQVTLSCSPISGHRSVSWYQQTPGQGLQFLFEYFSETQRNKGNFPGRFSGRQFSNSRSEMNVSTLELGDSALYLCASSRDRGFETQYFGPGTRLLVL.